This is a list of T cell receptor beta chains from one sample in a study of blood T cell repertoires in COVID-19. The data were produced by immunoSEQ multiplex PCR, yet TCRdb's version contains in-frame clones alone and is incomplete. The table records around 150,000 clones, 60% to 80% of them present only once. Specimen: peripheral blood. The receptor set was obtained from a man in his 60s who had recovered from COVID-19. The CDR3 runs from the conserved cysteine through the conserved F or W. The D gene is left open where the match is weak. Clone size is shown for a subset of rows, as once, few, many or a class of expanded clone.

>TRBD2|TRBJ2-2|once|TRBV5-1
CASSFSSGRTGELFF
TGCGCCAGCAGCTTTTCTAGCGGGAGAACCGGGGAGCTGTTTTTT
>-|TRBJ1-4|-|TRBV7-8
CASSWGGRSNEKLFF
TGTGCCAGCAGCTGGGGGGGCAGATCTAATGAAAAACTGTTTTTT
>TRBD1|TRBJ1-5|-|TRBV5-6
CASSIAGTGGYSNQPQHF
TGTGCCAGCAGCATAGCCGGGACAGGGGGATATAGCAATCAGCCCCAGCATTTT
>-|TRBJ1-6|few|TRBV7-9
CASSTGRGYSPLHF
TGTGCCAGCAGCACAGGCCGGGGGTATTCACCCCTCCACTTT
>-|TRBJ2-1|-|TRBV6-6
CASSTRLSGGSEQFF
TGTGCCAGCAGTACCCGATTATCAGGGGGGAGTGAGCAGTTCTTC
>TRBD1|TRBJ2-4|-|TRBV5-1
CASSIGTGAGGIQYF
TGCGCCAGCAGCATAGGGACAGGGGCTGGGGGCATTCAGTACTTC
>TRBD2|TRBJ2-5|-|TRBV7-2
CASSFQRGAQETQYF
TGTGCCAGCAGTTTTCAGCGGGGGGCTCAAGAGACCCAGTACTTC
>-|TRBJ1-6|few|TRBV4-2
CASSQGGHSYNSPLHF
TGTGCCAGCAGCCAGGGAGGACACTCCTATAATTCACCCCTCCACTTT
>-|TRBJ2-7|-|TRBV29-1
CSVTQGSPYEQYF
TGCAGCGTTACTCAGGGGTCCCCCTACGAGCAGTACTTC
>-|TRBJ1-6|-|TRBV5-5
CASSLVPAGNSPLHF
TGTGCCAGCAGCTTGGTACCCGCAGGGAATTCACCCCTCCACTTT
>-|TRBJ2-3|-|TRBV5-1
CASSFDQGGTQYF
TGCGCCAGCAGCTTCGACCAGGGCGGAACGCAGTATTTT
>TRBD1|TRBJ2-2|-|TRBV9
CASSLGQELNTGELFF
TGTGCCAGCAGCCTAGGACAGGAATTAAACACCGGGGAGCTGTTTTTT
>-|TRBJ2-3|once|TRBV27
CASSFTGKTDTQYF
TGTGCCAGCAGTTTTACCGGGAAAACAGATACGCAGTATTTT
>TRBD2|TRBJ2-1|-|TRBV6-4
CARAGVRGNEQFF
TGTGCCAGAGCGGGAGTTCGTGGGAATGAGCAGTTCTTC
>-|TRBJ1-2|-|TRBV6-5
CASSPLRGNGYTF
TGTGCCAGCAGTCCGCTCAGGGGAAATGGCTACACCTTC
>-|TRBJ1-6|-|TRBV10-3
CAIGDRLQGNSPLHF
TGTGCCATCGGCGACAGGCTCCAAGGGAATTCACCCCTCCACTTT
>-|TRBJ2-7|-|TRBV6-2/TRBV6-3
CASSDSYEQYF
TGTGCCAGCAGTGACAGCTACGAGCAGTACTTC
>TRBD2|TRBJ2-3|-|TRBV5-8
CASSFYPSGGAGDTQYF
TGTGCCAGCAGCTTTTACCCAAGCGGGGGGGCTGGTGATACGCAGTATTTT
>-|TRBJ1-6|-|TRBV27
CASSFEGIKVSPLHF
TGTGCCAGCAGTTTCGAGGGAATTAAGGTTTCACCCCTCCACTTT
>TRBD1|TRBJ2-7|-|TRBV6-5
CASTSSDRGLYEQYF
TGTGCCAGCACCTCCAGTGACAGGGGATTATACGAGCAGTACTTC
>-|TRBJ1-6|-|TRBV5-1
CASSLALGGNNSPLHF
TGCGCCAGCAGCTTGGCCTTAGGGGGAAACAATTCACCCCTCCACTTT
>TRBD1|TRBJ1-1|few|TRBV28
CASSLEGGAGYTEAFF
TGTGCCAGCAGTTTAGAAGGGGGCGCCGGGTACACTGAAGCTTTCTTT
>TRBD2|TRBJ2-7|-|TRBV6-6
CASSPRGGSSYEQYF
TGTGCCAGCAGCCCACGGGGCGGGAGTTCCTACGAGCAGTACTTC
>-|TRBJ1-6|-|TRBV28
CASSTGRGSPLHF
TGTGCCAGCAGTACAGGGAGAGGATCACCCCTCCACTTT
>TRBD1|TRBJ1-4|-|TRBV7-9
CASSTGVRDEKLFF
TGTGCCAGCAGCACAGGGGTCAGGGATGAAAAACTGTTTTTT
>-|TRBJ2-7|-|TRBV28
CASSLSFEQYF
TGTGCCAGCAGTTTAAGCTTCGAGCAGTACTTC
>-|TRBJ1-4|-|TRBV27
CASSGGGSTNEKLFF
TGTGCCAGCAGTGGCGGGGGCTCTACTAATGAAAAACTGTTTTTT
>-|TRBJ2-1|-|TRBV19
CASATGPDYNEQFF
TGTGCCAGTGCGACTGGTCCTGACTACAATGAGCAGTTCTTC
>-|TRBJ1-2|few|TRBV5-6
CASSLSGGYTF
TGTGCCAGCAGCTTGTCGGGTGGCTACACCTTC
>TRBD1|TRBJ1-1|-|TRBV29-1
CSVAPTGGAEAFF
TGCAGCGTTGCCCCGACAGGGGGGGCTGAAGCTTTCTTT
>-|TRBJ2-3|-|TRBV6-5
CARPKTRGDTQYF
TGTGCCAGACCGAAGACACGGGGAGATACGCAGTATTTT
>-|TRBJ2-7|-|TRBV5-1
CASKTEGDRYEQYF
TGCGCCAGCAAAACCGAAGGGGATCGCTACGAGCAGTACTTC
>-|TRBJ1-1|-|TRBV3-1/TRBV3-2
CASSQSQGRSEAFF
TGTGCCAGCAGCCAATCCCAAGGGAGGAGTGAAGCTTTCTTT
>-|TRBJ1-1|-|TRBV15
CATRKGGGMGNTEAFF
TGTGCCACCAGAAAAGGGGGGGGAATGGGAAACACTGAAGCTTTCTTT
>TRBD1|TRBJ1-3|-|TRBV28
CASRSTGDSGNTIYF
TGTGCCAGCAGGTCTACAGGGGACTCTGGAAACACCATATATTTT
>TRBD2|TRBJ2-1|-|TRBV4-1
CASSHTMVVAGGLSYNEQFF
TGCGCCAGCAGCCATACAATGGTGGTAGCGGGAGGGCTCTCCTACAATGAGCAGTTCTTC
>-|TRBJ1-5|-|TRBV7-2
CASSLVLQSGQPQHF
TGTGCCAGCAGCTTAGTTCTCCAGTCCGGGCAGCCCCAGCATTTT